Listed here are 30 T cell receptor beta chains from one sample, sequenced in a study of blood T cell repertoires in COVID-19. Clones were read by immunoSEQ multiplex PCR, and TCRdb kept only the in-frame ones, dropping some. The sample consists of a few hundred thousand clones, about 90% of them appearing once. The sample taken for sequencing was peripheral blood. The receptor set was obtained from a man in his forties with active or convalescent COVID-19.

V gene TRBV9 combines with J gene TRBJ1-4, with TRBD1 identical over 9 bases. Germline V gene data show CDR1 as SGDLS and CDR2 as YYNGEE. The V gene end was trimmed by 2 bases and the J gene end by 5 bases; junction bases not matched to a gene: 4. The CDR3 consists of 15 residues. The DNA of the CDR3 is TGTGCCAGCAGCGTTCGACAGGGGGGAAATGAAAAACTGTTTTTT. It specifies CASSVRQGGNEKLFF. Full variable domain (missing parts from reference TRBV9 and TRBJ1-4): DSGVTQTPKHLITATGQRVTLRCSPRSGDLSVYWYQQSLDQGLQFLIQYYNGEERAKGNILERFSAQQFPDLHSELNLSSLELGDSALYFCASSVRQGGNEKLFFGSGTQLSVL.

The V gene is TRBV30, the J gene TRBJ1-2; 8 bases line up with TRBD1. The CDR3 contains 15 residues. Germline trimming cut 7 bases from V and 1 base from J; bases unmatched to any gene: 11. Germline V lookup: CDR1 GTSNPN, CDR2 SVGIG (reference sequence). The CDR3 DNA is TGTGCCTCCCACGGACAGGGCCAAGTTAACTATGGCTACACCTTC. This translates into CASHGQGQVNYGYTF.

The chain has TRBV4-1 and TRBJ1-1; weak D call: TRBD1 (5 bases). Germline CDR1 is MGHRA and CDR2 is YSYEKL. This CDR3 contains 14 residues. V was cut by 6 bases and J by 1 base, with 12 bases left in between. The CDR3 sequence: CASRGHLKNTEAFF. For the CDR3, the DNA is TGCGCCAGCAGAGGACATCTTAAGAACACTGAAGCTTTCTTT.

The DNA of the CDR3 is TGTGCCAGTTCTAAGGGGTATCAGCCCCAGCATTTT. Translation: CASSKGYQPQHF. V usage is TRBV27 and J usage is TRBJ1-5, with TRBD1 as a possible D gene (5 bases). Trimming removed 9 bases at V and 5 bases at J, with 11 bases between. Per germline, CDR1 MNHEY and CDR2 SMNVEV (reference sequence). CDR3 size: 12 residues.

The chain uses TRBV7-9 and TRBJ1-5; a possible D gene is TRBD1 (5 bases). The CDR3 length is 14 residues. Deletions cut 5 bases from V and 4 bases from J, with 12 bases between. The V gene's germline CDR1 is SEHNR and CDR2 FQNEAQ (reference sequence). Here the CDR3 reads CASSPDSRNQPQHF. Here the CDR3 DNA reads TGTGCCAGCAGCCCCGACAGCAGGAATCAGCCCCAGCATTTT.

The rearrangement uses TRBV4-1 and TRBJ2-1; 15 bases fit TRBD2. J was trimmed by 9 bases and V by 0 bases; bases with no gene match: 3. Germline-derived CDR1 and CDR2 are MGHRA and YSYEKL. The CDR3 extends over 16 amino acids. The CDR3: CASSQDGLAGGGEQFF. In DNA, the CDR3 is TGCGCCAGCAGCCAAGATGGACTAGCGGGGGGGGGTGAGCAGTTCTTC.

The chain has TRBV12-3 or TRBV12-4 and TRBJ1-2; D not certain. This CDR3 contains 13 residues. Trimming took 6 bases from V and 8 from J, leaving 16 bases between them. The DNA for the CDR3 is TGTGCCAGCAGCCACAATTCAATTACAGGCTACACCTTC. This encodes CASSHNSITGYTF.

This rearrangement joins TRBV5-1 to TRBJ1-3, with D tentatively TRBD1 (6 bases). V lost 3 bases, J lost 0 bases, and 10 bases lay in between. Germline assignment: CDR1 SGHRS and CDR2 YFSETQ. The CDR3 sequence is 15 residues long. CDR3 sequence: CASSSTGSSGNTIYF. The DNA of the CDR3 is TGCGCCAGCAGCTCGACAGGTAGCTCTGGAAACACCATATATTTT.

V gene TRBV3-1 (or the pseudogene TRBV3-2) combines with J gene TRBJ2-3, with D perhaps TRBD2 (7 bases). This CDR3 region has 14 residues. V was pared by 5 bases and J by 7 bases, with 16 bases between. Germline CDR1 reads LGHDT; CDR2 reads YNNKEL (reference sequence). The DNA for the CDR3 is TGTGCCAGCAGCATTCGGGGGGCCGTAAATACGCAGTATTTT. It specifies CASSIRGAVNTQYF.

V usage is TRBV19 and J usage is TRBJ2-2; 8 bases are shared with TRBD2. CDR3 size: 14 residues. The junction had 5 bases not matched to a gene; V was cut back by 7 bases and J by 4 bases. Germline CDR1 is LNHDA and CDR2 is SQIVND (reference sequence). The CDR3 spells CASNWREATGELFF. CDR3 bases: TGTGCCAGTAACTGGCGGGAGGCCACCGGGGAGCTGTTTTTT. The entire variable domain, with the rest obtained from reference TRBV19 and TRBJ2-2, is as follows: DGGITQSPKYLFRKEGQNVTLSCEQNLNHDAMYWYRQDPGQGLRLIYYSQIVNDFQKGDIAEGYSVSREKKESFPLTVTSAQKNPTAFYLCASNWREATGELFFGEGSRLTVL.

The genes are TRBV28 and TRBJ1-2; TRBD1 aligns across 9 bases. This CDR3 contains 14 residues. Germline V gene sequence: CDR1 MDHEN, CDR2 SYDVKM. The J segment lost 2 bases and the V segment lost 10 bases, leaving 8 bases of the junction unmatched. The CDR3 region has the DNA TGTGCCACGCTAATACAGGGGGCGAACTATGGCTACACCTTC. Residues: CATLIQGANYGYTF.

The chain carries TRBV30 and TRBJ2-1; tentative D call: TRBD1 (6 bases). This CDR3 contains 16 residues. In germline, CDR1 is GTSNPN, CDR2 SVGIG (reference sequence). Trimming cost V 0 bases and J 0 bases, with 12 bases left between them. The CDR3 loop reads CAWSVGRGRSYNEQFF. The CDR3 nucleotides read TGTGCCTGGAGTGTCGGCAGGGGACGCTCCTACAATGAGCAGTTCTTC.

The V call is TRBV6-5, the J call TRBJ1-5, with TRBD1 matching 9 bases. The CDR3 consists of 15 residues. With 5 bases clipped from V and 7 bases from J, the junction kept 9 bases outside the gene matches. Germline CDR1 reads MNHEY; CDR2 reads SVGAGI. The CDR3 loop reads CASSPHRGQGQPQHF. The DNA of the CDR3 is TGTGCCAGCAGTCCCCACAGGGGGCAAGGGCAGCCCCAGCATTTT.

The rearrangement links TRBV5-6 to TRBJ1-1; D is possibly TRBD1 (5 bases). Trimming removed 0 bases from V and 1 base from J, with 10 bases in between. CDR1 SGHDT and CDR2 YYEEEE come from the germline V gene. This CDR3 has 15 residues. CDR3 sequence: CASSLVTGGNTEAFF. The DNA for the CDR3 is TGTGCCAGCAGCTTGGTGACGGGGGGGAACACTGAAGCTTTCTTT.

V is TRBV5-1 and J is TRBJ2-7; 8 bases agree with TRBD1. The V gene's germline CDR1 is SGHRS and CDR2 YFSETQ. V was clipped by 0 bases and J by 3 bases; unmatched bases: 2. This CDR3 is 14 amino acids long. Here the CDR3 reads CASSLAGTGYEQYF. CDR3 bases: TGCGCCAGCAGCTTGGCCGGGACAGGCTACGAGCAGTACTTC.

In this sample, this clone turned up a few times. J is TRBJ1-4 and V is TRBV2, with a tentative D call TRBD1 (5 bases). V was trimmed by 6 bases and J by 5 bases, leaving 13 bases between them. This CDR3 has 14 amino acids. Germline CDR1 is SNHLY and CDR2 is FYNNEI. The CDR3 loop is CASRRQQLNEKLFF. In DNA form, the CDR3 reads TGTGCCAGCAGACGACAGCAACTAAATGAAAAACTGTTTTTT.

The chain employs TRBV30 and TRBJ2-3; 7 bases agree with TRBD2. Unmatched junction bases numbered 2, after V lost 0 bases and J lost 2 bases. There are 14 residues in the CDR3. The germline CDR1 and CDR2 sequences are GTSNPN and SVGIG (reference sequence). CDR3 nucleotide sequence: TGTGCCTGGAGTGTAGGACTAGACACAGATACGCAGTATTTT. Amino acids: CAWSVGLDTDTQYF.

The chain carries TRBV7-8 and TRBJ1-6; no clear D gene. The ends were cut back, 1 base at V and 8 bases at J, with 9 bases in the middle. The V gene's germline CDR1 is SGHVS and CDR2 FQNEAQ. The CDR3 runs to 14 residues. CDR3 region: CASSLGRPDSPLHF. The CDR3 nucleotides are TGTGCCAGCAGCTTAGGTCGTCCGGATTCACCCCTCCACTTT. Together with reference TRBV7-8 and TRBJ1-6, the CDR3 gives the full variable domain: GAGVSQSPRYKVAKRGQDVALRCDPISGHVSLFWYQQALGQGPEFLTYFQNEAQLDKSGLPSDRFFAERPEGSVSTLKIQRTQQEDSAVYLCASSLGRPDSPLHFGNGTRLTVT.

The chain carries TRBV27 and TRBJ2-7; D possibly corresponds to TRBD2 (5 bases). In germline, CDR1 is MNHEY, CDR2 SMNVEV (reference sequence). This CDR3 region has 13 residues. The V end lost 8 bases, the J end lost 2 bases, and 13 bases lay between the germline ends. The CDR3 region is CASSPTGTYEQYF. The DNA of the CDR3 is TGTGCCAGCTCTCCGACGGGAACCTACGAGCAGTACTTC.

The rearrangement links TRBV27 to TRBJ2-7; 8 bases match TRBD2. Germline values: CDR1 MNHEY, CDR2 SMNVEV (reference sequence). The CDR3 contains 13 residues. The V and J ends lost 3 bases and 4 bases, in that order; junction bases with no gene match: 2. CDR3 coding DNA: TGTGCCAGCAGTTTTGGACTAGCTTACGAGCAGTACTTC. It yields the protein CASSFGLAYEQYF.

The chain recombines TRBV9 with TRBJ2-3; the D gene is possibly TRBD2 (5 bases). Between the trimmed V and J ends, which lost 0 bases and 2 bases, there was a span of 19 bases. This CDR3 region has 18 residues. Per germline, CDR1 SGDLS and CDR2 YYNGEE. The CDR3 here is CASSVGGAAGSHTDTQYF. CDR3 in DNA: TGTGCCAGCAGCGTAGGGGGAGCGGCGGGCTCCCACACAGATACGCAGTATTTT.

DNA of the CDR3: TGTGCCAGCAGCGCCCAACTTGGGTCGGGGGGCACTGAAGCTTTCTTT. Translated, it gives CASSAQLGSGGTEAFF. The gene calls are TRBV9 and TRBJ1-1; tentative D call: TRBD1 (5 bases). The CDR3 totals 16 residues. V lost 3 bases, J lost 4 bases, and 19 bases lay in between. Germline CDR1 SGDLS, CDR2 YYNGEE.

This clone was seen a handful of times. The chain uses TRBV7-8 and TRBJ2-5, with D perhaps TRBD2 (5 bases). Germline assignment: CDR1 SGHVS and CDR2 FQNEAQ. This CDR3 contains 14 residues. V dropped 4 bases and J dropped 2 bases, with 11 bases sitting between them. CDR3 in amino acids: CASSYSGRQETQYF. CDR3 bases: TGTGCCAGCAGCTACTCGGGGAGACAAGAGACCCAGTACTTC.

V and J are TRBV6-4 and TRBJ1-2; 8 nucleotides align to TRBD1. The CDR3 totals 15 residues. J gave up 4 bases and V 4 bases, and 8 bases lay outside the gene matches. CDR1 and CDR2 (germline): MRHNA, SNTAGT. CDR3 amino acids: CASSVGRGPSYGYTF. CDR3 nucleotide sequence: TGTGCCAGCAGTGTGGGCAGGGGGCCGTCCTATGGCTACACCTTC.

The V gene is TRBV5-8, the J gene TRBJ1-1; 7 bases map to TRBD1. Germline values: CDR1 SGHTS, CDR2 YDEGEE. The ends lost 0 bases at V and 0 bases at J; junction bases unmatched: 2. CDR3 size: 15 residues. CDR3 DNA: TGTGCCAGCAGCTTGGAAGGGACAGTGAACACTGAAGCTTTCTTT. This sequence encodes CASSLEGTVNTEAFF.

V is TRBV9 and J is TRBJ2-5, with D unresolved. V was trimmed by 0 bases and J by 0 bases, leaving 9 bases between them. From germline, CDR1 is SGDLS and CDR2 YYNGEE. The CDR3 length is 15 residues. The CDR3 DNA sequence: TGTGCCAGCAGCGTAGGTTCGACAAACCAAGAGACCCAGTACTTC. As protein: CASSVGSTNQETQYF.

The chain recombines TRBV28 with TRBJ2-7; 9 bases line up with TRBD2. Germline V gene data show CDR1 as MDHEN and CDR2 as SYDVKM. Trimming cost V 2 bases and J 5 bases; bases outside gene matches: 10. CDR3 size: 16 residues. CDR3: CASSLAGGVSLHEQYF. The CDR3 region has the DNA TGTGCCAGCAGTTTAGCGGGGGGGGTATCACTACACGAGCAGTACTTC.

The V gene is TRBV5-6, the J gene TRBJ1-2, with TRBD1 as a possible D gene (6 bases). V lost 0 bases and J lost 0, with 15 bases in between. Germline CDR1 is SGHDT and CDR2 is YYEEEE. The CDR3 spans 17 residues. CDR3 sequence (DNA): TGTGCCAGCAGCTTGGCCACGACAGGCCCTGCTAACTATGGCTACACCTTC. Translation gives CASSLATTGPANYGYTF.

The chain links TRBV12-3 or TRBV12-4 to TRBJ2-2; D might be TRBD2 (7 bases). The V end was cut by 6 bases, the J end by 7 bases, with 12 bases between. CDR3 size: 13 residues. The CDR3, as DNA: TGTGCCAGCAGAGGGGGGGTCGGCGGGGAGCTGTTTTTT. Translating it yields CASRGGVGGELFF.

The chain uses TRBV10-2 and TRBJ2-7; TRBD2 might be the D (6 bases). CDR3 length: 13 residues. Germline CDR1 WSHSY, CDR2 SAAADI. Trimming took off 10 bases at V and 1 base at J, with 14 bases between the two ends. DNA of the CDR3: TGCGCCATCCTAAAGGAGGGATCCTACGAGCAGTACTTC. The encoded protein is CAILKEGSYEQYF.